This TCR beta chain came from a study of cytomegalovirus exposure and HLA in healthy donors (dated by TCRdb to the late 2010s). Regarding the complete study: In an earlier analysis of fewer than 750 of the donors, approximately 300 Gb of sequence data and some 100 million unique TCR beta sequences from 180 million or so T cells were reported. Rather than drawing on any new phenotypic data, the later analysis identified candidate immune exposures from TCR beta sequences and the way those sequences occurred across donors. The number of donors typed differed by locus, with about 629-630 for A, B, C, DRB1 and DQB1, roughly 550 for DQA1, 606 for DPA1, and some 440 for DPB1. The study aimed to test whether cataloging public T cell receptors could reveal signatures of past pathogen exposure. HLA typing covered class I and class II loci at four-digit resolution. To study patterns of TCR occurrence, a later analysis re-analyzed previously published TCR beta repertoires from 550 to 800 donors and added high-resolution HLA genotyping. To predict cytomegalovirus infection status, the study combined high-throughput TCR immunosequencing, statistical association of individual TCRs with disease status, and machine learning. Roughly 320 gigabases of sequencing data and roughly 81 million unique TCR sequences made up an early release that covered nearly 650 HLA-typed donors. Alongside the repertoire data, information on donor age, sex, ethnicity and CMV serostatus was compiled. Across 300 to 500 genotyped donors of the cohort, an average of about 200,000 unique TCR beta nucleotide sequences per donor were sequenced, and 15% to 20% of those sequences were non-productive. In addition to the first cohort of hundreds of subjects, a separate validation cohort of 120 different subjects was used. In a later genetic analysis, genome-wide SNP genotypes for about three fifths of the roughly 670 donors were used, and that subset was treated as a discovery cohort. All discovery cohort repertoires had been generated on a single sequencing platform. Roughly five DR-DQ haplotypes were handled as single units for association and clustering because linkage in the cohort was strong. The study profiled the T cell repertoires of hundreds of subjects by immunosequencing and related them to cytomegalovirus serostatus. Among the roughly 400 genotyped donors, around 81% belonged to the genetic ancestry cluster associated with self-reported Caucasian donors. To decide whether each TCR beta V gene segment behaved as functional or pseudogenic, an earlier analysis of some 600 of the donors relied on high-throughput TCR beta sequencing. Paper-wide results and their limitations: According to a later genetic analysis, donors in an Asian-associated ancestry cluster had fewer N-insertions in productive TCRs than the roughly 700-donor mean. A group of highly shared sequence variants was considered likely to be a technical artifact of the sequencing pipeline. In a later analysis, several top co-occurrence clusters were reported to appear linked to parvovirus B19, influenza, CMV and Epstein-Barr virus. A later analysis found that most CMV-associated TCR beta chains appeared HLA-restricted, with HLA associations seemingly driven largely by CMV exposure. Broadly in line with IMGT annotations, most TCR beta V segments showed up in productive rearrangements about 87% or about 30% of the time in an earlier analysis of several hundred of the donors. When HLA alleles, especially DR and DQ, strongly co-occurred, TCR associations were difficult to assign to individual alleles. The only immune exposure information available for the cohort was CMV serostatus. In a later analysis, some 17,000 TCR beta sequences were associated with specific HLA alleles at a false discovery rate of 0.05. Some IMGT-functional V segments, including TRBV6-2 and TRBV6-3, could not be distinguished by the 87-base-pair reads and were therefore excluded. In vitro tests confirmed that a few of the cytomegalovirus-associated TCR beta chains recognize cytomegalovirus antigens. In a later analysis, the rate of TCR association differed among HLA loci, with DRB1 alleles having the most associated TCRs and HLA-C alleles having the fewest. Across donors, most TCR sequences were observed very rarely, whereas some public TCRs were present in many individuals. A further reported finding was that TCR beta sequences accurately predicted the HLA-A and HLA-B alleles for most subjects in the first cohort. In both the original and validation cohorts, the classifier was reported to diagnose cytomegalovirus status with high specificity and sensitivity. Linkage disequilibrium might explain the correlated functional status among segregating V segments, but an unknown experimental factor could not be ruled out. A later analysis found that HLA-associated TCR beta chains were more clonally expanded and had lower generation probabilities than equally common non-associated chains. This cohort had only TCR beta chains sequenced, and the lack of alpha or paired-chain data limited which features could be detected. A total of 150 or so TCR beta chains were listed by the study as associated with cytomegalovirus. An association between a missense DCLRE1C variant and V-gene and J-gene trimming of TCR beta chains was found in a later genetic analysis and replicated in an independent cohort. It was suggested by the authors that the approach could potentially be generalized to other disease states and immunological phenotypes. Because HLA typing was unavailable for some donors at each locus, only the typed subset was used in association tests. Sequencing depth was assumed to be roughly uniform across donors in the presence/absence analyses, though that assumption may not hold. The earlier analysis of 587 of the donors excluded some 16 rarely observed V segments, including chromosome 9 orphons, because counts were too low.

With respect to this clone: There is no known antigen for this receptor. Base qualities are not recorded, but no much larger clone differs from it by a single base.

The CDR3 measures 15 amino acids from cysteine to phenylalanine. The entry retains the CDR3 DNA only, 45 bases that are in frame from base 1. V and J are truncated by 2 bases and 5 bases respectively, leaving an intervening sequence of 15 bases. For CDR1 and CDR2, the germline V gene lists SGHVS and FQNEAQ. In total, roughly 670 healthy bone marrow donors made up the cohort. At the time of sampling, all cohort members were nominally healthy, though unrecorded immune exposures were likely present. The donor was CMV seronegative and was included in the group of around 320 seronegative cohort members. Each donor provided a peripheral blood sample, and peripheral blood mononuclear cells were used for TCR beta sequencing. Genomic DNA extraction from the blood cell samples was performed with the Qiagen DNeasy Blood Extraction Kit. Library preparation was by the immunoSEQ multiplex PCR assay. For the multiplex PCR, a mixture combining 60 forward primers for TCR Vbeta segments and 13 reverse primers for TCR Jbeta segments was used. The CDR3 region of rearranged TCR beta genes was amplified from genomic DNA with a multiplex PCR assay. The amplified TCR beta libraries were sequenced on the Illumina HiSeq System as 87-base-pair reads. From the authors' description of their analysis: In a later analysis, around 80 million unique TCR beta chains were counted across the 690 or so repertoires, and some 10 million of these chains were shared by at least two donors. To remove PCR and sequencing errors, raw reads were error-corrected and collapsed into unique sequences using a nearest-neighbor algorithm that merged closely related sequences. CDR3 sequences were aligned to IMGT reference sequences to assign V, D and J gene segments. Each retained sequence needed at least a six-nucleotide match to both a V gene segment and a J gene segment. A rearrangement counted as productive if the CDR3 had no stop codons and remained in frame with V and J, and every other rearrangement counted as non-productive. CDR3 was defined according to IMGT convention as the region running from the second conserved V-encoded cysteine to the conserved J-encoded phenylalanine. Sequences without an unambiguous match to a single V gene segment were excluded from the earlier analysis of about 630 of the donors. An earlier analysis of several hundred of the donors classified V segments as functional when productive rearrangements were above 56.7% and as segregating when the standard deviation between donors was above 5%. A statistical classification framework was developed to diagnose cytomegalovirus status using the catalog of TCR beta chain sequences. V and J gene assignment, in a later analysis, came from comparing TCR nucleotide sequences with IMGT/GENE-DB human TR gene sequences. The TCRdist pipeline was used in a later analysis to assign CDR3 sequences and most-parsimonious VDJ recombination scenarios. In a later analysis, every TCR beta chain was defined by the combination of its CDR3 amino acid sequence and its V-gene family, and reads without a unique V-gene family were dropped. In a later analysis, a few hundred highly shared, low-generation-probability nucleotide sequences were removed to address suspected cross-contamination and a sequencing artifact. A later analysis calculated a clonal expansion index for each public chain from normalized within-repertoire ranks of inferred template counts. In a later analysis, generation probabilities were computed using a VDJ recombination model fitted to out-of-frame rearrangements, and the results were checked against IGoR. In a later analysis, TCR-TCR, TCR-HLA and TCR-CMV co-occurrence was scored with hypergeometric tests, and a repertoire-size bias correction was applied to TCR pairs. In a later analysis, false discovery rates were estimated by permuting HLA or CMV assignments 20 times. In a later analysis, co-occurring TCRs were grouped with DBSCAN, and TCRdist sequence similarity was added when clustering was performed within HLA-allele-positive subsets. For co-occurrence clustering, repertoires with fewer than 30,000 or more than 120,000 public chains were excluded, along with a handful of repertoires with anomalous nucleotide sharing. TCRdb provides this immuneACCESS table in a form limited to in-frame rearrangements. Some clones are lacking; in checked studies, under half of them reflect an unresolved V gene, and why the rest are absent is not known. V, J and clone size are those of that table, while D and trimming were read from the DNA. The sample data list about 140,000 clones, and roughly 80% of these were observed just once. The top ten hold about 5% of the sample.

The TCR originated in a male donor in good health and CMV-seronegative. Rearrangement joined TRBV7-8 to TRBJ2-5; the D gene is perhaps TRBD1, on 8 matching bases. The sequenced sample consisted of PBMCs. The sequenced DNA is TGTGCCAGCAGCTTAAGCGGACAGGGAGGGGAGACCCAGTACTTC. It translates to CASSLSGQGGETQYF.